This T cell receptor beta chain emerged from a study of T cell repertoires in cytomegalovirus infection. About the research overall: HLA-B-restricted CMV epitopes that are well studied, plus recently identified HLA-C-restricted ones, were used by the study. Matching HLA type, along with CMV infection, was indicated by public TCR beta signatures.

Study-wide findings and caveats: HLA-C-restricted CMV clonotypes gave the most frequent clonotype in two of eight donors. Cumulative public TCR beta family frequency identified carriers of CMV plus the relevant HLA.

Notes on this clonotype: The target antigen is unknown.

V gave up 6 bases and J gave up 5 bases, with 16 bases separating them. Germline V gene sequence: CDR1 SNHLY, CDR2 FYNNEI. The CDR3 totals 15 residues. One entry per CDR3 protein, called by TCRdb with MiXCR from the reads. The sample yields 400,000 to 600,000 distinct CDR3 sequences, 42% seen once. The sequence was collected from a human donor in good health (CMV status not recorded). Some clones in this sample may be carry-over from other donors' samples. This chain links TRBV2 with TRBJ2-2, with D perhaps TRBD1 (5 bases). This specimen consisted of cultured PBMCs, obtained from culture after CMV antigen stimulation. The CDR3 protein is CASRIQTAQTGELFF. The CDR3 DNA reads TGTGCCAGCAGGATCCAGACAGCTCAAACCGGGGAGCTGTTTTTT.